These 5 T cell receptor beta chains came from one sample sequenced in a study of blood T cell repertoires in COVID-19. This table comes from immunoSEQ multiplex PCR, and its TCRdb copy is limited to in-frame clones, with some not included. This table has 130,000 to 150,000 clones, roughly 80% appearing once. The sample consisted of peripheral blood. These receptors were taken from a woman aged 40 to 55 with active or convalescent COVID-19.

V usage is TRBV11-2 and J usage is TRBJ2-5; a possible D gene is TRBD2 (5 bases). CDR3 length equals 16 residues. The germline V and J ends were trimmed by 1 base and 4 bases, with 16 bases remaining between them. CDR1 is SGHAT, CDR2 FQNNGV, per germline. The CDR3 nucleotides read TGTGCCAGCAGCTTAGTTCCCCAGCCCGGAGGAGAGACCCAGTACTTC. It encodes CASSLVPQPGGETQYF.

The J gene is TRBJ2-2, the V gene TRBV3-1 (or the pseudogene TRBV3-2); D is ambiguous. This CDR3 contains 16 residues. V was shortened by 0 bases and J by 4 bases, with 12 bases between the two germline ends. Germline V gene data show CDR1 as LGHDT and CDR2 as YNNKEL (reference sequence). CDR3 sequence reads: CASSQDRSGTTGELFF. The CDR3 bases are TGTGCCAGCAGCCAAGATAGGTCGGGTACCACCGGGGAGCTGTTTTTT.

This clone has just one count. This chain uses TRBV6-1 with TRBJ1-5; the D is unclear. The V gene's germline CDR1 is MNHNS and CDR2 SASEGT. CDR3 length equals 15 residues. Trimming removed 1 base from V and 0 bases from J, with 7 bases in between. CDR3 sequence: CASSEGVYSNQPQHF. The DNA of the CDR3 is TGTGCCAGCAGTGAAGGTGTCTATAGCAATCAGCCCCAGCATTTT.

The V gene is TRBV6-2 or TRBV6-3, the J gene TRBJ2-7; D is unresolved. V was trimmed by 4 bases and J by 3 bases, leaving 22 bases between them. The CDR3 is 17 residues long. Germline V gives CDR1 MNHEY, CDR2 SVGEGT. DNA of the CDR3: TGTGCCAGCAGTTCCCTTGGCAGCACCGCCGAGGTCTACGAGCAGTACTTC. The encoded protein is CASSSLGSTAEVYEQYF.

The rearrangement links TRBV28 to TRBJ1-2; 11 bases line up with TRBD1. V lost 10 bases to trimming and J lost 6 bases; unmatched junction nucleotides: 13. There are 15 residues in the CDR3. Germline lookup yields CDR1 MDHEN and CDR2 SYDVKM. The DNA of the CDR3 is TGTGCCACCTCGGGACAGGGGGGTGGGATGGATGGCTACACCTTC. This gives the protein CATSGQGGGMDGYTF.